This T cell receptor beta chain was captured in a study of monozygotic twins with cystic fibrosis. Clones were sequenced by immunoSEQ multiplex PCR, and TCRdb holds only the in-frame ones, with some missing. This table has roughly 32,000 clones, 95% to 98% appearing once. CDR3 length equals 14 residues. Germline CDR1 and CDR2: SGHTA and FQGNSA. V was clipped by 6 bases and J by 7 bases, with 16 bases between them. This sequence originates from a girl aged 2-10 years with cystic fibrosis. The sample consisted of blood. The chain employs TRBV7-2 and TRBJ2-1; D is possibly TRBD1 (6 bases). The CDR3 reads CASSLGRGGNEQFF. The CDR3 DNA is TGTGCCAGCAGTCTAGGGCGAGGGGGTAATGAGCAGTTCTTC.